Below are 8 T cell receptor beta chains sequenced from a single sample in a study of blood T cells in healthy people across ages. A sample-barcoded 5' primer and a J-beta primer mix were used in a second PCR of roughly 6 to 11 cycles. Each CDR3 protein gets one entry after TCRdb re-called the 5' RACE reads with MiXCR. The data contain approximately 850,000 distinct CDR3 sequences, roughly 64% of them seen just once; the ten biggest clones take up roughly 20%. Sample: blood. All receptors come from a young man in good health.

This sequence joins TRBV5-4 and TRBJ2-7; D possibly corresponds to TRBD2 (5 bases). Germline CDR1 is SGHNT and CDR2 is YYREEE (reference sequence). V gave up 1 base and J gave up 4 bases, with 12 bases separating them. This CDR3 has 14 residues. CDR3 in amino acids: CASSLSELGYEQYF. DNA of the CDR3: TGTGCCAGCAGCTTGTCCGAACTAGGGTACGAGCAGTACTTC.

This rearrangement joins TRBV9 to TRBJ2-4; a possible D gene is TRBD1 (6 bases). The DNA end favors TRBJ2-5, so the J call may be wrong. The V gene's germline CDR1 is SGDLS and CDR2 YYNGEE. The CDR3 totals 13 residues. The CDR3 region has the DNA TGTGCCAGCAGCGCCCCGAGGGGGGAGACCCAGTACTTC. The encoded protein is CASSAPRGETQYF.

V is TRBV21-1 and J is TRBJ2-5; the table names TRBD2, a call not compared with the DNA. The J call may be in error: the DNA end matches TRBJ2-7 better. TRBV21-1 is designated a pseudogene. The CDR3 length is 16 residues. CDR3 region: CASSTLTAGRVNEQYF. The CDR3 DNA reads as TGTGCCAGCAGCACCTTAACGGCGGGGAGAGTGAACGAGCAGTACTTC.

This clonotype occurred a few times. The chain employs TRBV7-2 and TRBJ2-3; TRBD1 might be the D (5 bases). The CDR3 has 14 amino acids. Trimming took 0 bases from V and 4 from J, leaving 8 bases between them. Germline loops: CDR1 SGHTA, CDR2 FQGNSA. Written as DNA, the CDR3 is TGTGCCAGCAGCTTAGCTCCAGGGTCAGATACGCAGTATTTT. This codes for CASSLAPGSDTQYF.

The genes are TRBV7-2 and TRBJ2-1, with D possibly being TRBD2 (6 bases). The CDR3 has 14 amino acids. CDR1 is SGHTA and CDR2 is FQGNSA in the germline V gene. V gave up 5 bases and J gave up 9 bases, with 17 bases separating them. The chain's CDR3 is CASSATITSFEQFF. CDR3 nucleotides: TGTGCCAGCAGCGCCACGATTACTAGCTTTGAGCAGTTCTTC.

As DNA, the CDR3 is TGTGCCAGCAGCTTATCTCCCCAGAACGAGCAGTACTTC. Translating gives CASSLSPQNEQYF. The rearrangement links TRBV7-2 to TRBJ2-7; D ambiguous. CDR1 and CDR2 (germline): SGHTA, FQGNSA. The ends were cut back, 2 bases at V and 5 bases at J, with 10 bases in the middle. This CDR3 is built from 13 residues.

The rearrangement joins TRBV7-2 to TRBJ2-1; 7 bases match TRBD2. The J segment lost 4 bases and the V segment lost 5 bases, leaving 11 bases of the junction unmatched. The CDR3 runs to 16 residues. The germline V gene encodes CDR1 SGHTA and CDR2 FQGNSA. CDR3 sequence (DNA): TGTGCCAGCAGCATATTCATGGGGGGGGGTTACAATGAGCAGTTCTTC. This sequence encodes CASSIFMGGGYNEQFF.

The CDR3 is CASSPGWGHKGEDSPLHF. The CDR3 nucleotides read TGTGCCAGCAGCCCCGGGTGGGGGCATAAGGGGGAGGATTCACCCCTCCACTTT. V is TRBV5-6 and J is TRBJ1-6; D is possibly TRBD1 (6 bases). Looked up from germline, CDR1 is SGHDT and CDR2 is YYEEEE. The CDR3 totals 18 residues. The ends were cut back, 4 bases at V and 8 bases at J, with 25 bases in the middle.